These 26 T cell receptor beta chains came from one sample sequenced in a study of OX40 agonist ivuxolimab in advanced cancers. Measured with immunoSEQ multiplex PCR; TCRdb has only the in-frame clones, and not every one. The table shows some 45,000 clones, with about 86% occurring only once. This specimen was CD4+ or CD8+ T cells sorted from blood, taken in a trial of the OX40 agonist ivuxolimab. These receptors came from an adult with an advanced solid tumor such as melanoma, head and neck, liver or kidney cancer.

The J gene is TRBJ1-1, the V gene TRBV19; D is unresolved. The CDR3 has 11 residues. V was pared by 7 bases and J by 9 bases, with 12 bases between. CDR1 LNHDA and CDR2 SQIVND come from the germline V gene (reference sequence). The CDR3 coding sequence is TGTGCCAGTACAAAAGAGCGCCAAGCTTTCTTT. This encodes CASTKERQAFF.

The chain employs TRBV6-6 and TRBJ2-7; 7 bases fit TRBD2. V was pared by 5 bases and J by 3 bases, with 7 bases of the junction left unmatched. Germline V gene lookup returns CDR1 MNHNY and CDR2 SVGAGI (reference sequence). The CDR3 length is 14 residues. The CDR3 protein is CASSAGLPDYEQYF. The CDR3 nucleotides read TGTGCCAGCAGTGCGGGACTACCCGACTACGAGCAGTACTTC.

The rearrangement joins TRBV7-9 to TRBJ1-2; TRBD1 matches at 8 bases. Germline loops: CDR1 SEHNR, CDR2 FQNEAQ (reference sequence). The ends lost 7 bases at V and 0 bases at J; junction bases unmatched: 7. The CDR3 runs to 15 residues. CDR3: CASTKLQGANYGYTF. DNA of the CDR3: TGTGCCAGCACCAAGCTACAGGGGGCTAACTATGGCTACACCTTC.

V is TRBV5-4 and J is TRBJ2-1; D is tentatively TRBD1 or TRBD2 (6 bases each). Germline CDR1 SGHNT, CDR2 YYREEE (reference sequence). The CDR3 consists of 15 residues. V was pared by 8 bases and J by 8 bases, with 23 bases between. The CDR3 bases are TGTGCCAGTCCTAGGGGGGCGCCAGTTATAGATGAGCAGTTCTTC. It codes for CASPRGAPVIDEQFF.

The V call is TRBV7-6, the J call TRBJ2-2, with D unresolved. The V gene lost 0 bases and the J gene lost 2 bases, with 7 bases spanning the gap. This CDR3 region has 15 residues. Germline CDR1 SGHVS, CDR2 FNYEAQ. The CDR3 nucleotides read TGTGCCAGCAGCTTAGCGCCCTCAAACACCGGGGAGCTGTTTTTT. Encoded protein: CASSLAPSNTGELFF.

The V gene is TRBV11-2, the J gene TRBJ1-4, with TRBD1 as a possible D gene (5 bases). This CDR3 region has 15 residues. In germline, CDR1 is SGHAT, CDR2 FQNNGV. The V end was cut by 0 bases, the J end by 8 bases, with 13 bases between. Here the CDR3 reads CASSLDLGGREKLFF. The CDR3 nucleotides read TGTGCCAGCAGCTTAGATCTGGGGGGGAGAGAAAAACTGTTTTTT.

There are a few counts of this clone. The V gene is TRBV21-1, the J gene TRBJ2-3; the DNA was not used to check the table's D call, TRBD2. TRBV21-1 is termed a pseudogene. This CDR3 is built from 14 residues. The CDR3 bases are TGTGCCAGCAGCAAAGTCCCTAGTTCAGATACGCAGTATTTT. Its protein product is CASSKVPSSDTQYF.

In its sample, this clone was seen a few times. The chain uses TRBV10-3 and TRBJ1-3, with a weak D call TRBD1 (6 bases). Trimming took 6 bases from V and 0 from J, leaving 12 bases between them. Germline loops: CDR1 ENHRY, CDR2 SYGVKD. There are 15 residues in the CDR3. The CDR3 protein is CAIRTGPYSGNTIYF. The DNA for the CDR3 is TGTGCCATCAGGACAGGCCCTTACTCTGGAAACACCATATATTTT.

Here the CDR3 DNA reads TGTGCCAGTAGCAGACAAGAGACCCAGTACTTC. Translated, it gives CASSRQETQYF. The rearrangement uses TRBV19 and TRBJ2-5; D uncertain. Germline-derived CDR1 and CDR2 are LNHDA and SQIVND (reference sequence). Trimming took off 6 bases at V and 2 bases at J, with 4 bases between the two ends. The CDR3 has 11 amino acids. Using reference TRBV19 and TRBJ2-5 for the parts outside the CDR3, the full variable domain is DGGITQSPKYLFRKEGQNVTLSCEQNLNHDAMYWYRQDPGQGLRLIYYSQIVNDFQKGDIAEGYSVSREKKESFPLTVTSAQKNPTAFYLCASSRQETQYFGPGTRLLVL.

CDR3 in amino acids: CASSLSSGTTGELFF. The CDR3 coding sequence is TGCGCCAGCAGCTTGAGCAGCGGGACGACCGGGGAGCTGTTTTTT. This rearrangement joins TRBV5-1 to TRBJ2-2; 7 positions match TRBD2. Looked up from germline, CDR1 is SGHRS and CDR2 is YFSETQ. The CDR3 consists of 15 residues. The ends lost 1 base at V and 5 bases at J; junction bases unmatched: 5.

The chain links TRBV7-9 to TRBJ2-1, with 8 bases matching TRBD2. CDR1 is SEHNR and CDR2 is FQNEAQ in the germline V gene (reference sequence). The CDR3 length is 16 residues. V trimming: 6 bases; J trimming: 0 bases; junction bases outside the gene matches: 7. The CDR3 protein is CASRATSGSSYNEQFF. The CDR3 DNA is TGTGCCAGCAGAGCAACTAGCGGTAGCTCCTACAATGAGCAGTTCTTC.

J is TRBJ2-7 and V is TRBV2; maybe TRBD2 (7 bases). Near its end, the DNA agrees better with TRBJ2-5, so the J call may be wrong. Per germline, CDR1 SNHLY and CDR2 FYNNEI. CDR3 length equals 15 residues. The DNA of the CDR3 is TGTGCCAGCGGGGGGGCGGGGGACCCCCTTGAGACCCAGTACTTC. Its protein product is CASGGAGDPLETQYF.

V gene TRBV15 combines with J gene TRBJ1-3; D unclear. From germline, CDR1 is LNHNV and CDR2 YYDKDF (reference sequence). V lost 0 bases and J lost 4, with 7 bases in between. This CDR3 contains 14 residues. The DNA for the CDR3 is TGTGCCACCAGCAGAGACTCGACAGGAAACACCATATATTTT. Its translation: CATSRDSTGNTIYF.

Only a few counts were recorded for this clone. The rearrangement links TRBV7-8 to TRBJ2-3, with 8 bases aligning to TRBD1. Unmatched junction bases numbered 11, after V lost 5 bases and J lost 1 base. Germline V CDR1 and CDR2: SGHVS, FQNEAQ. The CDR3 extends over 17 amino acids. CDR3 DNA sequence: TGTGCCAGCAGCCTCGACAGGGGCCCCTGGGGCACAGATACGCAGTATTTT. Its protein is CASSLDRGPWGTDTQYF.

The chain couples TRBV21-1 to TRBJ2-4; the table's D call, TRBD1, has no DNA check behind it. TRBV21-1 is noted as a pseudogene. This CDR3 is 15 amino acids long. The CDR3 is CASSKVRDLDHIQYF. The DNA of the CDR3 is TGTGCCAGCAGCAAAGTCAGGGATTTAGATCACATTCAGTACTTC.

J is TRBJ2-1 and V is TRBV5-1; TRBD2 matches at 8 bases. The CDR3 covers 15 residues. With V trimmed by 4 bases and J by 7 bases, 10 bases remained unmatched. Germline-derived CDR1 and CDR2 are SGHRS and YFSETQ. The CDR3 sequence is CASSPGTRRINEQFF. As DNA, the CDR3 is TGCGCCAGCAGCCCAGGGACTAGAAGAATAAATGAGCAGTTCTTC.

The chain is built from TRBV7-8 and TRBJ1-1; D perhaps matches TRBD1 (5 bases). Germline V lookup: CDR1 SGHVS, CDR2 FQNEAQ. V shed 5 bases and J shed 7 bases, with 17 bases lying between them. This CDR3 contains 14 residues. CDR3 loop: CASSARREGNEAFF. The CDR3 nucleotides read TGTGCCAGCAGCGCGAGACGGGAGGGGAATGAAGCTTTCTTT.

The rearrangement joins TRBV28 to TRBJ2-5; D is unresolved. The better agreement between TRBJ2-7 and the DNA end casts doubt on the J call. Germline V CDR1 and CDR2: MDHEN, SYDVKM. The CDR3 spans 11 residues. The DNA for the CDR3 is TGTGCCAGCAGTTACTTTTACGAGCAGTACTTC. Translation gives CASSYFYEQYF.

This sequence joins TRBV5-6 and TRBJ2-1; 7 positions match TRBD1. The germline gives CDR1 SGHDT, CDR2 YYEEEE. The CDR3 runs 16 residues. V lost 3 bases, J lost 0 bases, and 6 bases stayed unmatched. The CDR3, as DNA: TGTGCCAGCAGCTATACAGGGGCCTTCTCCTACAATGAGCAGTTCTTC. As protein: CASSYTGAFSYNEQFF. The full variable domain, completed using reference TRBV5-6 and TRBJ2-1, is DAGVTQSPTHLIKTRGQQVTLRCSPKSGHDTVSWYQQALGQGPQFIFQYYEEEERQRGNFPDRFSGHQFPNYSSELNVNALLLGDSALYLCASSYTGAFSYNEQFFGPGTRLTVL.

This clone is a singleton in its sample. CDR3 region: CASSRTSGGGYQETQYF. CDR3 nucleotides: TGTGCCAGTAGTAGGACTAGCGGGGGCGGGTACCAAGAGACCCAGTACTTC. The V and J genes are TRBV19 and TRBJ2-5, with TRBD2 matching 13 bases. Unmatched junction bases numbered 5, after V lost 4 bases and J lost 0 bases. Germline V gene sequence: CDR1 LNHDA, CDR2 SQIVND (reference sequence). There are 17 residues in the CDR3.

The V gene is TRBV19, the J gene TRBJ2-1, with 16 bases matching TRBD2. V trimming: 8 bases; J trimming: 5 bases; junction bases outside the gene matches: 6. The CDR3 runs to 16 residues. Germline CDR1 and CDR2: LNHDA and SQIVND (reference sequence). The CDR3 protein is CASGGTSGRANNEQFF. In DNA, the CDR3 is TGTGCCAGTGGGGGGACTAGCGGGAGGGCGAACAATGAGCAGTTCTTC. Looking up the rest from reference TRBV19 and TRBJ2-1 gives the full variable domain: DGGITQSPKYLFRKEGQNVTLSCEQNLNHDAMYWYRQDPGQGLRLIYYSQIVNDFQKGDIAEGYSVSREKKESFPLTVTSAQKNPTAFYLCASGGTSGRANNEQFFGPGTRLTVL.

The gene calls are TRBV5-6 and TRBJ2-1; 7 nucleotides line up with TRBD2. V lost 2 bases and J lost 12; bases outside the gene matches: 8. Germline CDR1 reads SGHDT; CDR2 reads YYEEEE. This CDR3 has 13 residues. For the CDR3, the DNA is TGTGCCAGCAGCTTAATAGAGCGGGAAGGGCAGTTCTTC. It codes for CASSLIEREGQFF.

V gene TRBV6-1 combines with J gene TRBJ2-7; 8 bases are shared with TRBD1. Trimming took 2 bases from V and 4 from J; bases not matched to a gene: 4. The CDR3 is 14 amino acids. Germline V gene sequence: CDR1 MNHNS, CDR2 SASEGT. CDR3 amino acids: CASSERQGAYEQYF. The CDR3 DNA sequence: TGTGCCAGCAGTGAAAGGCAGGGGGCTTACGAGCAGTACTTC.

The V gene is TRBV19, the J gene TRBJ1-3, with D maybe TRBD1 (5 bases). This CDR3 is 15 amino acids long. The V end was cut by 3 bases, the J end by 4 bases, with 13 bases between. The germline CDR1 and CDR2 sequences are LNHDA and SQIVND (reference sequence). CDR3 coding DNA: TGTGCCAGTAGTATCCGGACGGGACTCGGAAACACCATATATTTT. It encodes CASSIRTGLGNTIYF.

V gene TRBV5-1 combines with J gene TRBJ2-1, with a weak D call TRBD1 (6 bases). The CDR3 consists of 14 residues. CDR1 and CDR2 (germline): SGHRS, YFSETQ. The V and J ends lost 6 bases and 4 bases respectively, with 14 bases between them. The CDR3 loop reads CASIPDSTYNEQFF. CDR3 nucleotide sequence: TGCGCCAGCATCCCGGACAGTACTTACAATGAGCAGTTCTTC.

V usage is TRBV18 and J usage is TRBJ2-5; 13 bases match TRBD2. The V and J ends lost 5 bases and 5 bases, in that order; junction bases with no gene match: 5. CDR3 length: 15 residues. The V gene's germline CDR1 is KGHSH and CDR2 LQKENI. The CDR3, as DNA: TGTGCCAGCTCATCTCCGGGACTAGCGGGGGAGACCCAGTACTTC. Its protein product is CASSSPGLAGETQYF.